This T cell receptor beta chain appears in the sequencing data of a study of T-cell reconstitution after alpha-beta-depleted transplantation in children. It was with unique molecular identifiers that the TCRbeta library was prepared. TCRdb called the PCR reads again in MiXCR, with one record for every CDR3 protein. Among about 340,000 distinct CDR3 sequences listed, roughly 14% were seen once. Germline CDR1 reads SGHKS; CDR2 reads YYEKEE (reference sequence). This CDR3 is 14 amino acids long. Trimming took 10 bases from V and 2 from J; bases not matched to a gene: 7. The receptor was isolated from a human donor who donated a stem cell graft to a child with Fanconi anemia. Sequences were derived from PBMCs, sampled from the stem cell graft. V gene TRBV5-5 combines with J gene TRBJ2-2; 8 bases are a match to TRBD1. CDR3 amino acids: CASGGPHNTGELFF. The CDR3, as DNA: TGTGCCTCAGGGGGCCCTCACAACACCGGGGAGCTGTTTTTT.